This passage covers 7 T cell receptor beta chains from one sample sequenced in a study of tissue T cells after allogeneic stem cell transplantation. Measured with immunoSEQ multiplex PCR; TCRdb has only the in-frame clones, and not every one. The sample lists several thousand clones, roughly 64% seen once, with 22% in the top ten. Steroid-refractory graft-versus-host disease after allogeneic hematopoietic cell transplant qualified adults for prospective research-autopsy enrollment. This specimen was jejunal tissue, taken at autopsy. These receptors all come from a male patient aged 60 or over with steroid-refractory graft-versus-host disease after an allogeneic stem cell transplant. Some T cells could come from the graft donor.

The genes are TRBV2 and TRBJ1-6; the match to TRBD1 covers 10 bases. From germline, CDR1 is SNHLY and CDR2 FYNNEI. CDR3 length equals 17 residues. The ends lost 6 bases at V and 4 bases at J; junction bases unmatched: 9. The CDR3 nucleotides read TGTGCCAGCAGGGCCTTGACAGGGGGCGGTTATAATTCACCCCTCCACTTT. Translating gives CASRALTGGGYNSPLHF. The complete variable domain, with remaining parts taken from reference TRBV2 and TRBJ1-6, reads EPEVTQTPSHQVTQMGQEVILRCVPISNHLYFYWYRQILGQKVEFLVSFYNNEISEKSEIFDDQFSVERPDGSNFTLKIRSTKLEDSAMYFCASRALTGGGYNSPLHFGNGTRLTVT.

This clone was detected a few times. This chain joins TRBV4-1 and TRBJ1-1; 8 bases align to TRBD1. Unmatched junction bases numbered 10, after V lost 3 bases and J lost 1 base. The CDR3 is 17 amino acids. CDR1 and CDR2 from the germline V gene are MGHRA and YSYEKL. CDR3 in DNA: TGCGCCAGCAGCCAGACCGGGACAGGACAAAGGAACACTGAAGCTTTCTTT. Protein: CASSQTGTGQRNTEAFF.

This rearrangement joins TRBV12-3 or TRBV12-4 to TRBJ2-7, with no clear D. Trimming removed 4 bases from V and 0 bases from J, with 4 bases in between. The CDR3 has 12 residues. The CDR3 reads CASSSNSYEQYF. CDR3 bases: TGTGCCAGCAGTTCCAACTCCTACGAGCAGTACTTC.

The V call is TRBV2, the J call TRBJ1-2, with D hard to call. The ends were cut back, 7 bases at V and 3 bases at J, with 15 bases in the middle. The CDR3 consists of 14 residues. Germline lookup yields CDR1 SNHLY and CDR2 FYNNEI. Here the CDR3 DNA reads TGTGCCAGCATCCGCGTTGGTAAAGACTATGGCTACACCTTC. It encodes CASIRVGKDYGYTF. Supplemented by reference TRBV2 and TRBJ1-2, the full variable domain reads EPEVTQTPSHQVTQMGQEVILRCVPISNHLYFYWYRQILGQKVEFLVSFYNNEISEKSEIFDDQFSVERPDGSNFTLKIRSTKLEDSAMYFCASIRVGKDYGYTFGSGTRLTVV.

The chain combines TRBV6-2 or TRBV6-3 with TRBJ2-7; D remains ambiguous. CDR3 length: 11 amino acids. Trimming took 1 base from V and 4 from J, leaving 2 bases between them. The V gene's germline CDR1 is MNHEY and CDR2 SVGEGT. CDR3: CASSYYYEQYF. The CDR3 DNA reads TGTGCCAGCAGTTACTATTACGAGCAGTACTTC.

In its sample, this clone was seen a few times. The rearrangement links TRBV19 to TRBJ1-5, with D perhaps TRBD1 (6 bases). The V gene lost 4 bases and the J gene lost 1 base, with 14 bases spanning the gap. This CDR3 is 16 amino acids long. CDR1 is LNHDA and CDR2 is SQIVND in the germline V gene (reference sequence). The CDR3 spells CASSTTGISSNQPQHF. Written as DNA, the CDR3 is TGTGCCAGTAGTACCACAGGGATTAGCAGCAATCAGCCCCAGCATTTT. Based on the CDR3 plus reference TRBV19 and TRBJ1-5, the full variable domain is DGGITQSPKYLFRKEGQNVTLSCEQNLNHDAMYWYRQDPGQGLRLIYYSQIVNDFQKGDIAEGYSVSREKKESFPLTVTSAQKNPTAFYLCASSTTGISSNQPQHFGDGTRLSIL.

The rearrangement links TRBV11-2 to TRBJ1-5; 7 positions match TRBD1. From germline, CDR1 is SGHAT and CDR2 FQNNGV. With 3 bases clipped from V and 6 bases from J, the junction kept 5 bases outside the gene matches. The CDR3 extends over 14 amino acids. CDR3 sequence: CASSLAPGGQPQHF. The CDR3 bases are TGTGCCAGCAGCTTGGCCCCAGGGGGTCAGCCCCAGCATTTT.